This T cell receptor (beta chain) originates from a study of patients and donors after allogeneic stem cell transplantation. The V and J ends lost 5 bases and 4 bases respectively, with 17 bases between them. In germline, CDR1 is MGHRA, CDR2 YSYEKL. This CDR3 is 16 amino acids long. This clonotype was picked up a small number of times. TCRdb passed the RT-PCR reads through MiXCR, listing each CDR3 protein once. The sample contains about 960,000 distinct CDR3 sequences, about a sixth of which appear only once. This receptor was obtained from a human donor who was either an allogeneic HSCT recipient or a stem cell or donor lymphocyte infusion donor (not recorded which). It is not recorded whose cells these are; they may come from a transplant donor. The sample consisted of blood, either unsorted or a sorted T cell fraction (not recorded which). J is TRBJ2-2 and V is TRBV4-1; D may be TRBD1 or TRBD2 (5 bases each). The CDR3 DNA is TGCGCCAGCAGCGTCCAGGGAGTTGCTATCACCGGGGAGCTGTTTTTT. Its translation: CASSVQGVAITGELFF.